This T cell receptor (beta chain) was found in a study of vaccination and CD4 T cells after COVID-19. Study conclusions and caveats: Early post-infection timepoints were not included, and relatively few convalescent patients were studied.

There are a few counts of this clonotype. Its antigen is as yet unknown. As to treatment: roughly ten-day PBMC culture with coronavirus spike peptide pools or control peptides (ViraFEST assay). Having spent 10 days in culture, CD4+ T cells were then isolated by negative selection. The Oncomine TCR Beta short-read assay was applied to DNA of cultured CD4+ T cells. TCRdb ran MiXCR on the PCR reads and lists one entry per CDR3 protein. Here the sample spans approximately 6,700 distinct CDR3 sequences, around 50% being singletons. Germline CDR1 SGHTS, CDR2 YDEGEE. The CDR3 length is 13 residues. Deletions cut 0 bases from V and 4 bases from J, with 7 bases between.

The source of this sequence is a human donor who had recovered from COVID-19. Sequenced input: CD4+ T cells from blood, cultured in vitro. This rearrangement joins TRBV5-8 to TRBJ1-2, with D unclear. The CDR3 DNA reads as TGTGCCAGCAGCTTGGGGGTTACCTATGGCTACACCTTC. It translates to CASSLGVTYGYTF.